This is a list of T cell receptor beta chains from one sample in a study of blood T cell repertoires in COVID-19. Clones were read by immunoSEQ multiplex PCR, and TCRdb kept only the in-frame ones, dropping some. Here the sample spans 140,000 to 150,000 clones, about 83% being singletons. The material sequenced was peripheral blood. These receptors all come from a man aged 25 to 40 with COVID-19, enrolled during active disease. Both conserved end residues are part of each CDR3. Size values are once, few and many counts, or a class for expanded clones, and some rows have none.

clone size | J gene | V gene | CDR3 protein
. | TRBJ2-2 | TRBV6-4 | CASSDSRGGELFF
. | TRBJ2-7 | TRBV5-1 | CASSPPGLAGYEQYF
. | TRBJ2-1 | TRBV27 | CASSLSRGTWNEQFF
. | TRBJ2-1 | TRBV6-1 | CASSERAGRSYNEQFF
. | TRBJ1-1 | TRBV10-3 | CAIRGTTGINTEAFF
. | TRBJ2-2 | TRBV6-2/TRBV6-3 | CASSYSGPRQMNTGELFF
. | TRBJ2-3 | TRBV7-8 | CASSSPGTLTSTDTQYF
. | TRBJ2-5 | TRBV10-3 | CAISEPARSQETQYF
. | TRBJ1-5 | TRBV30 | CAWSPTGRAGNQPQHF
. | TRBJ2-3 | TRBV19 | CASSMRWEGPPTDTQYF
once | TRBJ1-2 | TRBV10-3 | CAIMGGQSYGYTF
. | TRBJ2-1 | TRBV7-3 | CASSVSGSTYNEQFF
. | TRBJ1-6 | TRBV27 | CASSWARTEPNSPLHF
. | TRBJ2-7 | TRBV19 | CASSPGGGSSSYEQYF
. | TRBJ1-2 | TRBV29-1 | CSVPGTGVDGYTF
. | TRBJ2-2 | TRBV21-1 | CASRPTGALSPGELFF
. | TRBJ1-2 | TRBV6-5 | CASSTLSGGYGYTF
. | TRBJ1-2 | TRBV7-6 | CASSSSIGGAEGYTF
. | TRBJ1-2 | TRBV18 | CASSPRDRVNYGYTF
. | TRBJ2-3 | TRBV10-3 | CAISEPGQGLTDTQYF
. | TRBJ1-1 | TRBV30 | CAWSVSWTGNTEAFF
. | TRBJ1-2 | TRBV24-1 | CATSDRDVPPYGYTF
once | TRBJ2-5 | TRBV27 | CASSRTSGRQETQYF
. | TRBJ2-1 | TRBV28 | CASSRDSPSYNEQFF
. | TRBJ1-5 | TRBV19 | CASKYPHDSNQPQHF
. | TRBJ2-7 | TRBV6-5 | CASTGRGPYEQYF
. | TRBJ2-2 | TRBV5-1 | CASSLGLAGGPRAGELFF
. | TRBJ2-7 | TRBV30 | CAWRLAGTYEQYF
. | TRBJ1-1 | TRBV27 | CASSLQRGKNTEAFF
. | TRBJ2-7 | TRBV6-2/TRBV6-3 | CASSRGQGSSYEQYF
. | TRBJ1-2 | TRBV3-1/TRBV3-2 | CASSSGDGYGYTF
. | TRBJ2-1 | TRBV24-1 | CATSRTSGRVGGEQFF
. | TRBJ2-5 | TRBV3-1/TRBV3-2 | CASSWGQGETQYF
. | TRBJ2-5 | TRBV5-1 | CASSPGRETQYF
. | TRBJ2-2 | TRBV7-8 | CASSLAGAGELFF
. | TRBJ2-1 | TRBV19 | CASRRGVHEQFF
. | TRBJ1-2 | TRBV27 | CASSLHTGYGYTF
. | TRBJ2-7 | TRBV6-5 | CASSYSSGSSYEQYF
. | TRBJ2-1 | TRBV10-3 | CAIRDRGGYNEQFF
. | TRBJ1-1 | TRBV2 | CASSEKGKAFF
. | TRBJ2-5 | TRBV10-3 | CAISDPGLAEPEETQYF
. | TRBJ2-7 | TRBV11-2 | CASSLETGVLYEQYF
. | TRBJ1-2 | TRBV25-1 | CASSASQGARGYTF
. | TRBJ2-3 | TRBV6-1 | CASSAGQLRGPDTQYF
. | TRBJ2-7 | TRBV4-1 | CASSQDIAGTIYEQYF
. | TRBJ2-7 | TRBV7-9 | CASSSGGTGEHEQYF
. | TRBJ2-5 | TRBV7-2 | CASSHTAPQETQYF
. | TRBJ2-7 | TRBV9 | CASSVAPSGRAYEQYF
. | TRBJ2-3 | TRBV2 | CASREPSRLAHTDTQYF